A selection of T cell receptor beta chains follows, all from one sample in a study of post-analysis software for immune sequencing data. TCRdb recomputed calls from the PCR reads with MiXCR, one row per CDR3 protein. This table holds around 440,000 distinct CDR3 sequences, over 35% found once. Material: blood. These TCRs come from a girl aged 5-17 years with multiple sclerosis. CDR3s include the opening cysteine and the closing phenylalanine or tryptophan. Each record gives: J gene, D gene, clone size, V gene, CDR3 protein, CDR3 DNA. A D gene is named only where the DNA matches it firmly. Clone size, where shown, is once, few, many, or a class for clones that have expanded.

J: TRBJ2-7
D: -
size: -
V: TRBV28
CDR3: CASSLYRAVSYEQYF
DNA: TGTGCCAGCAGTTTATACAGGGCAGTCTCCTACGAGCAGTACTTC

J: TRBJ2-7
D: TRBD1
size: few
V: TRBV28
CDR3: CASSPTGTENYEQYF
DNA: TGTGCCAGCAGTCCCACCGGGACAGAAAACTACGAGCAGTACTTC

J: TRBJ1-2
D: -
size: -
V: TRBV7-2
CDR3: CASSPGGTLNYGYTF
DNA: TGTGCCAGCAGCCCCGGGGGGACACTTAACTATGGCTACACCTTC

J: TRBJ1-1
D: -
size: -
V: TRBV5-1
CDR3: CASSLRPENTEAFF
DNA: TGCGCCAGCAGCCTTCGCCCTGAGAACACTGAAGCTTTCTTT

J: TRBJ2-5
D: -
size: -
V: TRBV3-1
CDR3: CASSFGVREETQYF
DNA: TGTGCCAGCAGCTTCGGGGTGCGAGAAGAGACCCAGTACTTC

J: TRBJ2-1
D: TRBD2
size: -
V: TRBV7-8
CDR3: CASSFGREGPYNEQFF
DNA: TGTGCCAGCAGCTTCGGGCGGGAGGGACCCTACAATGAGCAGTTCTTC

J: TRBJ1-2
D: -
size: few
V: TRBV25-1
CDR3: CASSDYTGSDNYGYTF
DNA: TGTGCCAGCAGTGACTACACAGGTTCGGATAACTATGGCTACACCTTC

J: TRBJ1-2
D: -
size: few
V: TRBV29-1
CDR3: CSAALQGNGYTF
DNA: TGCAGCGCGGCTTTGCAGGGGAATGGCTACACCTTC

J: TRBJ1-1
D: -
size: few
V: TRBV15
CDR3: CATSPRLDTEAFF
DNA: TGTGCCACCAGCCCCCGACTCGACACTGAAGCTTTCTTT

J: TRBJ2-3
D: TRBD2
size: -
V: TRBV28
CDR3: CASSSAPGGETTDTQYF
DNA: TGTGCCAGCAGTTCGGCCCCGGGGGGGGAAACCACAGATACGCAGTATTTT

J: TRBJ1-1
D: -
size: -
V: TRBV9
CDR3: CASSASDGLNTEAFF
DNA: TGTGCCAGCAGCGCCTCGGACGGTTTGAACACTGAAGCTTTCTTT